This T cell receptor (beta chain) stems from a study of blood T cell repertoires in COVID-19. Trimming stripped 0 bases from V and 1 base from J, with 9 bases between. CDR1 and CDR2 from the germline V gene are LGHNA and YNFKEQ. This CDR3 has 16 amino acids. The method was immunoSEQ multiplex PCR; TCRdb's version includes in-frame clones alone and lacks a portion of them. Among a few hundred thousand clones listed, about 91% were seen once. This TCR came from a woman aged 25-40 years who had recovered from COVID-19. This rearrangement joins TRBV4-2 to TRBJ1-4; D is unclear. What was sequenced was peripheral blood. The CDR3 region has the DNA TGTGCCAGCAGCCAAGATAGGCGAGGAACTAATGAAAAACTGTTTTTT. Its translation is CASSQDRRGTNEKLFF.